This T cell receptor (beta chain) was captured in a study of blood T cells in healthy people across ages (dated by TCRdb to 2013 to 2016). The study in broad terms: In model experiments, roughly one uniquely barcoded TCR beta cDNA molecule per two T cells was captured by template switching. The donors were divided into four age groups: young (average about 16 years), middle-aged (about 39), aged (approximately 62) and long-lived (about 79). Age-related changes in TCR beta repertoire diversity were measured in the study by deep sequencing normalized with unique cDNA molecular identifiers. The study analyzed two additional independent replicas of 1 million unique cDNA reads from the same blood draw for two donors, one aged 18 to 30 and one aged 80 or older. To avoid experimental bias, donors of different ages were spread randomly across the sequencing lanes. Results the study describes overall, beyond this receptor: Total diversity estimates from one million sequenced T cells were considered lower bounds and underestimates. Because profiling used bulk unsorted PBMCs, naive and antigen-experienced compartments could not be compared conclusively. There was a strong correlation between observed TCR beta diversity and the percentage of naive T cells measured by flow cytometry. The long-lived group showed more naive CD4+ T cells, fewer expanded clones and increased TCR diversity than the aged group, suggesting age selection. Donor CMV infection status was unknown, potentially confounding age-related changes in expanded clonotypes. Observed TCR beta diversity per million T cells fell roughly linearly with age, and a significant reduction was already apparent by age around 40.

The roughly 39 donors, aged about 6 to 95 years, were systemically healthy Caucasian individuals from Russia. Ten milliliters of peripheral blood were drawn from each donor into EDTA-treated Vacutainer tubes. Ficoll-Paque density-gradient centrifugation was used to isolate PBMCs, with at least 7 million obtained per sample. Total RNA, at least 6 micrograms per sample, was extracted from PBMCs with Trizol reagent. The percentages of naive CD45RAhigh/CD27high T cells were determined by flow cytometry on a PBMC aliquot from every donor. Reading the germline V gene gives CDR1 MGHRA and CDR2 YSYEKL. Germline trimming: 2 bases from V, 4 bases from J; junction bases outside gene matches: 5. The CDR3 runs 14 amino acids, cysteine and phenylalanine included. Only CDR3 DNA remains: 42 bases, in frame from the first base. The protocol used for the library was 5' RACE. The data were produced on an Illumina HiSeq 2500. A second PCR of roughly 7 to 11 cycles was performed with a sample-barcoded 5' primer and a J-beta primer mix. A template-switch 5' adaptor carrying 12 random nucleotides introduced a unique molecular identifier onto each TCR beta cDNA molecule. At least 3 million CDR3-containing paired-end reads were obtained from each sample. First-strand cDNA was synthesized from all RNA with the Mint cDNA synthesis kit, primed by a TRBC-specific oligonucleotide. Following uracil-DNA glycosylase treatment, a first 18-cycle PCR with universal primers M1SS and BC2_uni_R was performed on all cDNA. As for the authors' bioinformatics: For normalization, 1 million high-quality reads were randomly selected from each sample, with every read carrying a distinct molecular identifier. Reads sharing molecular identifiers were discarded rather than binned into consensus sequences. MiTCR, set to a Q25 quality threshold and the strictest error-elimination algorithm, was used for CDR3 identification, clonotype clustering and error correction. A nonparametric unseen species model using Euler transformation provided a lower-bound estimate of total TCR beta diversity. TCRdb itself trimmed the public reads at Q25 with fastp, ran MiXCR and retained productive beta chains. All rows with the same CDR3 protein become a single entry with the most common DNA and genes. These V and J calls are TCRdb output, not the study's own analysis. The table for this sample lists about 1.4 million distinct CDR3 sequences; around 59% of them were counted only once. Over 6.5% of the sample goes to the ten largest clones.

Notes on this clonotype: What antigen it recognizes has not been identified. Base quality data are lacking; no much larger clone is found one base away.

The sample comprised blood. The sequence links TRBV4-1 to TRBJ2-7; TRBD1 lines up with 7 middle nucleotides. The TCR was taken from a man aged 18 to 30 in good health. The CDR3 has the sequence CASSQPGQRYEQYF. In nucleotides, the sequence is TGCGCCAGCAGCCAACCGGGACAGAGATACGAGCAGTACTTC.